This is a list of T cell receptor beta chains from one sample in a study of molecular identifiers for immune sequencing clone quantification. TCRdb analysed the PCR reads with MiXCR anew, one entry per CDR3 protein. The sample contains 85,000 to 90,000 distinct CDR3 sequences, around a quarter of which appear only once. The specimen was naive CD8+ T cells from blood, with Jurkat cell RNA spiked in. All receptors come from a human donor in good health. Some libraries in this study had Jurkat cell RNA spiked in. Both conserved end residues are part of each CDR3. The D gene is left open where the match is weak. Clone size is stated in some rows and not others, as once, few, many or a class when expanded.

clone size: -
D gene: TRBD1
V gene: TRBV2
J gene: TRBJ1-4
CDR3 protein: CASSEDDRGTNEKLFF
CDR3 DNA: TGTGCCAGCAGTGAAGATGACAGGGGAACTAATGAAAAACTGTTTTTT

clone size: -
D gene: -
V gene: TRBV13
J gene: TRBJ2-1
CDR3 protein: CASSSRTVYNEQFF
CDR3 DNA: TGTGCCAGCAGCTCAAGGACAGTTTACAATGAGCAGTTCTTC

clone size: -
D gene: TRBD2
V gene: TRBV27
J gene: TRBJ2-1
CDR3 protein: CASNLAGGPFNEQIF
CDR3 DNA: TGTGCCAGCAATCTAGCGGGGGGGCCCTTCAATGAGCAGATCTTC

clone size: few
D gene: -
V gene: TRBV19
J gene: TRBJ1-4
CDR3 protein: CASSSQSTNEKLFF
CDR3 DNA: TGTGCCAGTAGTTCACAGTCAACTAATGAAAAACTGTTTTTT

clone size: many
D gene: TRBD2
V gene: TRBV7-9
J gene: TRBJ2-3
CDR3 protein: CASSATSGITDTQYF
CDR3 DNA: TGTGCCAGCAGCGCAACTAGCGGGATTACAGATACGCAGTATTTT

clone size: few
D gene: -
V gene: TRBV18
J gene: TRBJ2-1
CDR3 protein: CASSPPQGEQFF
CDR3 DNA: TGTGCCAGCTCACCCCCGCAGGGTGAGCAGTTCTTC

clone size: many
D gene: TRBD2
V gene: TRBV28
J gene: TRBJ2-7
CDR3 protein: CASSLMAGLAYEQYF
CDR3 DNA: TGTGCCAGCAGTTTAATGGCCGGACTAGCCTACGAGCAGTACTTC

clone size: -
D gene: -
V gene: TRBV11-2
J gene: TRBJ2-7
CDR3 protein: CASSPRTLYGQYF
CDR3 DNA: TGTGCCAGCAGCCCCAGGACACTTTACGGGCAGTACTTC

clone size: many
D gene: TRBD1
V gene: TRBV6-5
J gene: TRBJ1-2
CDR3 protein: CASSYSGAGQSYGYTF
CDR3 DNA: TGTGCCAGCAGTTACTCCGGAGCGGGACAGAGCTATGGCTACACCTTC

clone size: many
D gene: TRBD1
V gene: TRBV20-1
J gene: TRBJ1-5
CDR3 protein: CSAGGLRGQQPQHF
CDR3 DNA: TGCAGTGCAGGGGGGTTAAGGGGGCAACAGCCCCAGCATTTT

clone size: many
D gene: TRBD1
V gene: TRBV4-1
J gene: TRBJ1-5
CDR3 protein: CASSHTGDQPQHF
CDR3 DNA: TGCGCCAGCAGCCACACAGGGGATCAGCCCCAGCATTTT